Listed below are T cell receptor beta chains from one sample, sequenced in a study of T-cell memory formation after mild COVID-19. TCRdb itself ran the 5' RACE reads through MiXCR, one entry per CDR3 protein. Here the sample spans about 120,000 distinct CDR3 sequences, approximately 22% being singletons. Sequencing was carried out using PBMCs or a T cell subset sorted from them (not recorded which). All receptors come from a man younger than 35 who had mild COVID-19 (a few samples of this study predate the infection). Cell type and time point are not known. CDR3s include the opening cysteine and the closing phenylalanine or tryptophan. Each record gives: D gene, V gene, clone size, J gene, CDR3 protein, CDR3 DNA. A D gene is named only where the DNA matches it firmly. Some rows have no size entry. The others give once, few or many, or a class for an expanded clone.

D gene: TRBD1; V gene: TRBV4-1; clone size: few; J gene: TRBJ1-1; CDR3 protein: CASSPRTGGTTEAFF; CDR3 DNA: TGCGCCAGCAGCCCACGGACAGGGGGGACCACTGAAGCTTTCTTT
D gene: TRBD2; V gene: TRBV3-1; clone size: NA; J gene: TRBJ2-1; CDR3 protein: CASNPTGLAGNEQFF; CDR3 DNA: TGTGCCAGCAACCCAACGGGACTAGCGGGAAATGAGCAGTTCTTC
D gene: TRBD1; V gene: TRBV15; clone size: NA; J gene: TRBJ1-5; CDR3 protein: CATSRDRQGDQPQHF; CDR3 DNA: TGTGCCACCAGCAGAGATCGACAGGGGGATCAGCCCCAGCATTTT
D gene: NA; V gene: TRBV27; clone size: once; J gene: TRBJ2-4; CDR3 protein: CASSSTGSGNIQYF; CDR3 DNA: TGTGCCAGCAGTTCAACAGGGTCGGGAAACATTCAGTACTTC
D gene: NA; V gene: TRBV6-5; clone size: NA; J gene: TRBJ1-2; CDR3 protein: CAVGGTPNYGYTF; CDR3 DNA: TGTGCCGTTGGGGGGACGCCTAACTATGGCTACACCTTC
D gene: NA; V gene: TRBV29-1; clone size: few; J gene: TRBJ1-4; CDR3 protein: CSVAGLGETNEKLFF; CDR3 DNA: TGCAGCGTTGCGGGCCTGGGGGAGACAAATGAAAAACTGTTTTTT
D gene: NA; V gene: TRBV7-9; clone size: NA; J gene: TRBJ2-1; CDR3 protein: CASSPRGLPSYNEQFF; CDR3 DNA: TGTGCCAGCAGTCCCCGCGGCCTACCTTCCTACAATGAGCAGTTCTTC
D gene: TRBD2; V gene: TRBV7-6; clone size: few; J gene: TRBJ2-3; CDR3 protein: CASSLGVAGDTQYF; CDR3 DNA: TGTGCCAGCAGCTTAGGGGTAGCGGGGGATACGCAGTATTTT
D gene: TRBD1; V gene: TRBV5-1; clone size: many; J gene: TRBJ2-3; CDR3 protein: CASSFRQGATDTQYF; CDR3 DNA: TGCGCCAGCAGCTTTAGACAGGGTGCTACAGATACGCAGTATTTT
D gene: TRBD2; V gene: TRBV5-6; clone size: few; J gene: TRBJ2-1; CDR3 protein: CASSFAGGIEQFF; CDR3 DNA: TGTGCCAGCAGCTTTGCGGGGGGTATTGAGCAGTTCTTC
D gene: TRBD1; V gene: TRBV6-2/TRBV6-3; clone size: NA; J gene: TRBJ1-5; CDR3 protein: CARSGTGMNQPQHF; CDR3 DNA: TGTGCCAGAAGCGGGACAGGGATGAATCAGCCCCAGCATTTT
D gene: NA; V gene: TRBV7-9; clone size: few; J gene: TRBJ1-3; CDR3 protein: CASSLVRSSGNTIYF; CDR3 DNA: TGTGCCAGCAGCTTAGTTCGGAGCTCTGGAAACACCATATATTTT
D gene: NA; V gene: TRBV12-3/TRBV12-4; clone size: few; J gene: TRBJ2-7; CDR3 protein: CASSPALRYEQYF; CDR3 DNA: TGTGCCAGCAGTCCTGCTTTGCGGTACGAGCAGTACTTC
D gene: NA; V gene: TRBV2; clone size: NA; J gene: TRBJ2-2; CDR3 protein: CASRGLWEHKDTGELFF; CDR3 DNA: TGTGCCAGCAGGGGGCTTTGGGAACATAAGGACACCGGGGAGCTGTTTTTT
D gene: TRBD1; V gene: TRBV19; clone size: NA; J gene: TRBJ1-2; CDR3 protein: CASTRQGAPDRGYTF; CDR3 DNA: TGTGCCAGTACAAGACAGGGGGCGCCGGATAGAGGCTACACCTTC
D gene: NA; V gene: TRBV5-1; clone size: few; J gene: TRBJ1-2; CDR3 protein: CASSSPPDSYTF; CDR3 DNA: TGCGCCAGCAGCTCACCACCTGACAGCTACACCTTC
D gene: TRBD2; V gene: TRBV20-1; clone size: few; J gene: TRBJ2-5; CDR3 protein: CSARGLAGVPGETQYF; CDR3 DNA: TGCAGTGCTAGGGGACTAGCGGGGGTCCCAGGGGAGACCCAGTACTTC
D gene: TRBD2; V gene: TRBV27; clone size: few; J gene: TRBJ2-1; CDR3 protein: CASSRSGSGGVTHEQFF; CDR3 DNA: TGTGCCAGCAGCCGTAGTGGTAGCGGGGGGGTTACACATGAGCAGTTCTTC
D gene: NA; V gene: TRBV7-9; clone size: few; J gene: TRBJ2-5; CDR3 protein: CASSPSARQETQYF; CDR3 DNA: TGTGCCAGCAGCCCGTCGGCACGGCAAGAGACCCAGTACTTC
D gene: TRBD2; V gene: TRBV12-3/TRBV12-4; clone size: few; J gene: TRBJ2-3; CDR3 protein: CASSLAGGLDTDTQYF; CDR3 DNA: TGTGCCAGCAGTCTAGCGGGGGGTCTAGACACAGATACGCAGTATTTT
D gene: TRBD1; V gene: TRBV12-3/TRBV12-4; clone size: few; J gene: TRBJ2-2; CDR3 protein: CAIDRGRTGELFF; CDR3 DNA: TGTGCCATCGACAGGGGTCGAACCGGGGAGCTGTTTTTT
D gene: NA; V gene: TRBV4-1; clone size: few; J gene: TRBJ1-1; CDR3 protein: CASSQDPGITEAFF; CDR3 DNA: TGCGCCAGCAGCCAAGATCCGGGGATCACTGAAGCTTTCTTT
D gene: NA; V gene: TRBV7-8; clone size: NA; J gene: TRBJ2-3; CDR3 protein: CASSLRLDMDTQYF; CDR3 DNA: TGTGCCAGCAGCTTAAGGCTAGATATGGATACGCAGTATTTT
D gene: NA; V gene: TRBV12-3/TRBV12-4; clone size: NA; J gene: TRBJ2-3; CDR3 protein: CASSFERAGTDTQYF; CDR3 DNA: TGTGCCAGCAGTTTTGAGCGGGCGGGCACAGATACGCAGTATTTT
D gene: TRBD2; V gene: TRBV2; clone size: NA; J gene: TRBJ2-3; CDR3 protein: CASLASGLTDTQYF; CDR3 DNA: TGTGCCAGCCTAGCTAGCGGACTCACAGATACGCAGTATTTT
D gene: NA; V gene: TRBV7-3; clone size: NA; J gene: TRBJ2-2; CDR3 protein: CASSLEGTGELFF; CDR3 DNA: TGTGCCAGCAGCCTTGAAGGCACCGGGGAGCTGTTTTTT
D gene: NA; V gene: TRBV20-1; clone size: few; J gene: TRBJ2-3; CDR3 protein: CRARRRGTDTQYF; CDR3 DNA: TGCAGGGCAAGAAGAAGGGGCACAGATACGCAGTATTTT
D gene: NA; V gene: TRBV14; clone size: NA; J gene: TRBJ2-3; CDR3 protein: CASSQVVLGVPQYF; CDR3 DNA: TGTGCCAGCAGCCAAGTTGTTTTGGGTGTTCCGCAGTATTTT
D gene: NA; V gene: TRBV6-2/TRBV6-3; clone size: once; J gene: TRBJ2-3; CDR3 protein: CASSLRDFRTDTQYF; CDR3 DNA: TGTGCCAGCAGTCTACGGGACTTTCGCACAGATACGCAGTATTTT
D gene: NA; V gene: TRBV7-9; clone size: few; J gene: TRBJ1-1; CDR3 protein: CASSLALGSHTEAFF; CDR3 DNA: TGTGCCAGCAGCTTAGCGTTGGGGTCGCACACTGAAGCTTTCTTT
D gene: NA; V gene: TRBV7-9; clone size: many; J gene: TRBJ2-5; CDR3 protein: CASSPKETQYF; CDR3 DNA: TGTGCCAGCAGCCCCAAAGAGACCCAGTACTTC
D gene: TRBD1; V gene: TRBV4-2; clone size: NA; J gene: TRBJ2-1; CDR3 protein: CASSQDRAYNEQFF; CDR3 DNA: TGTGCCAGCAGCCAGGACAGGGCTTACAATGAGCAGTTCTTC